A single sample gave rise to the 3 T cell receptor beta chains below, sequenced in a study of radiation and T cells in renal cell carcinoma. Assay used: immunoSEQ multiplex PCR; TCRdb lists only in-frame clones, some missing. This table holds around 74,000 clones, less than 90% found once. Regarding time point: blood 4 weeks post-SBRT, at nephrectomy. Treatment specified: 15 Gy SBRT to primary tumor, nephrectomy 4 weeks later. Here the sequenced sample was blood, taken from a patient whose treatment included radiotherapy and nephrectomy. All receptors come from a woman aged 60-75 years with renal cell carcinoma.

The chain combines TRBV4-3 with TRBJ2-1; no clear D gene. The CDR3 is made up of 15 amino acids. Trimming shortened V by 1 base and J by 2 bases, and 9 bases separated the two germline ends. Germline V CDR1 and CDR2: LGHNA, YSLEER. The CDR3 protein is CASSQANDAYNEQFF. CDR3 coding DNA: TGCGCCAGCAGCCAAGCTAACGACGCCTACAATGAGCAGTTCTTC.

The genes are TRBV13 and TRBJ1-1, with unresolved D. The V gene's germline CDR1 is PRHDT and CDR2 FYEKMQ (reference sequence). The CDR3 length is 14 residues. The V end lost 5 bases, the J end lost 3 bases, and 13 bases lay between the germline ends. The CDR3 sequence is CASSPVAGDTEAFF. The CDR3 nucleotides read TGTGCCAGCAGCCCAGTCGCCGGCGACACTGAAGCTTTCTTT.

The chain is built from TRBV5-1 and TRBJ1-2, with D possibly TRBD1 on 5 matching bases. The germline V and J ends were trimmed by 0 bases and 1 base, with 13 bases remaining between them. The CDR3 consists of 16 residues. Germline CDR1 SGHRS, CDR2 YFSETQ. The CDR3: CASSLGRGLVNYGYTF. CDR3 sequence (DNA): TGCGCCAGCAGCTTGGGACGGGGGTTGGTTAACTATGGCTACACCTTC.